The T cell receptor (beta chain) under discussion was sequenced for a study of cytomegalovirus exposure and HLA in healthy donors. Study at large: Both the 120 or so validation repertoires and the approximately 700 first-cohort repertoires used the same platform, as reported by a later analysis.

Repertoires were generated with immunoSEQ multiplex PCR, while TCRdb's copy carries only in-frame clones and drops some. The sample holds around 150,000 clones, approximately 82% seen once. CDR1 and CDR2 from the germline V gene are SGHVS and FNYEAQ. Trimming took off 5 bases at V and 8 bases at J, with 18 bases between the two ends. The CDR3 totals 14 residues. Sequenced sample: PBMCs. This receptor was identified in a young man in good health and CMV-seropositive. The chain links TRBV7-6 to TRBJ1-2, with D tentatively TRBD1 (5 bases). CDR3 region: CASSLGGGLRGYTF. CDR3 coding DNA: TGTGCCAGCAGCCTGGGCGGGGGACTGAGGGGCTACACCTTC.